A single sample gave rise to the 10 T cell receptor beta chains below, sequenced in a study of shared clonotypes between healthy human individuals. Here immunoSEQ multiplex PCR was the method, and the copy in TCRdb shows in-frame clones only, minus some. This table has millions of clones, around nine tenths appearing once. The sample comprised naive CD4+ T cells sorted from blood. Sample subset: CD45RA+ positively selected. The source is a man aged 18 to 29 in good health.

The chain carries TRBV25-1 and TRBJ1-2, with D hard to call. The CDR3 totals 13 residues. Germline CDR1 and CDR2: MGHDK and SYGVNS. Trimming shortened V by 2 bases and J by 7 bases, and 11 bases separated the two germline ends. In nucleotides, the CDR3 is TGTGCCAGCAGTGAACAGAACTTGGGTGGCTACACCTTC. This translates into CASSEQNLGGYTF.

The J gene is TRBJ2-2, the V gene TRBV4-1, with a possible D match to TRBD2 (5 bases). Trimming stripped 4 bases from V and 6 bases from J, with 21 bases between. Germline V lookup: CDR1 MGHRA, CDR2 YSYEKL. The CDR3 spans 17 residues. CDR3 amino acids: CASSLRTDSFKAGELFF. CDR3 nucleotide sequence: TGCGCCAGCAGCCTACGGACGGACTCATTCAAGGCCGGGGAGCTGTTTTTT.

This clone occurred once. V is TRBV28 and J is TRBJ2-7; D call uncertain. The CDR3 has 12 residues. The V gene lost 7 bases and the J gene lost 2 bases, with 9 bases spanning the gap. The germline V gene encodes CDR1 MDHEN and CDR2 SYDVKM. The CDR3 sequence: CASNGGTYEQYF. The CDR3 DNA reads TGTGCCAGCAACGGCGGAACCTACGAGCAGTACTTC.

The V gene is TRBV4-3, the J gene TRBJ2-1; the match to TRBD2 covers 9 bases. J lost 3 bases, V lost 3 bases, and 6 bases had no gene match. This CDR3 comprises 16 residues. Germline CDR1 LGHNA, CDR2 YSLEER. Here the CDR3 reads CASSQGRLADYNEQFF. CDR3 bases: TGCGCCAGCAGCCAGGGGAGACTAGCGGACTACAATGAGCAGTTCTTC.

This chain uses TRBV5-4 with TRBJ2-5, with no clear D. Trimming pared 0 bases from V and 5 bases from J, leaving 8 bases between. Germline-derived CDR1 and CDR2 are SGHNT and YYREEE (reference sequence). The CDR3 extends over 13 amino acids. The CDR3 DNA sequence: TGTGCCAGCAGCTTGGGTGTTTTCGAGACCCAGTACTTC. Protein: CASSLGVFETQYF.

The chain joins TRBV6-1 to TRBJ2-3, with 8 bases fitting TRBD2. The CDR3 loop spans 15 amino acids. The V gene end was trimmed by 1 base and the J gene end by 1 base; junction bases not matched to a gene: 1. Looked up from germline, CDR1 is MNHNS and CDR2 is SASEGT. Here the CDR3 DNA reads TGTGCCAGCAGTGAAGTTAGCGGGGGCACAGATACGCAGTATTTT. Its protein product is CASSEVSGGTDTQYF.

V usage is TRBV19 and J usage is TRBJ2-5; D remains unclear. Germline CDR1 reads LNHDA; CDR2 reads SQIVND (reference sequence). Trimming removed 4 bases from V and 5 bases from J, with 17 bases in between. This CDR3 spans 15 amino acids. The CDR3 sequence: CASSNLLGLGETQYF. CDR3 nucleotides: TGTGCCAGTAGTAACCTCCTAGGGCTTGGGGAGACCCAGTACTTC.

The V call is TRBV27, the J call TRBJ1-2; D may be TRBD1 (6 bases). Germline lookup yields CDR1 MNHEY and CDR2 SMNVEV (reference sequence). With 8 bases removed from V and 2 bases from J, the gap between germline ends came to 15 bases. The CDR3 length is 14 residues. CDR3 loop: CASGPAGENYGYTF. The CDR3 region has the DNA TGTGCCAGCGGCCCGGCAGGGGAAAACTATGGCTACACCTTC.

The rearrangement joins TRBV10-3 to TRBJ1-2; TRBD1 aligns across 8 bases. The CDR3 covers 16 residues. Germline CDR1 and CDR2: ENHRY and SYGVKD. Trimming at V came to 2 bases and at J to 1 base, leaving 6 bases not matched to a gene. CDR3 in amino acids: CAISEADRGSNYGYTF. In DNA form, the CDR3 reads TGTGCCATCAGTGAGGCAGACAGGGGCAGTAACTATGGCTACACCTTC.

This chain uses TRBV14 with TRBJ2-5; 10 positions match TRBD1. V shed 4 bases, J shed 2 bases, and the junction held 7 bases outside the gene matches. Germline V gives CDR1 SGHDN, CDR2 FVKESK. The CDR3 has 16 residues. CDR3 coding DNA: TGTGCCAGCAGCCGAAACCCGGGACAGGGGCAAGAGACCCAGTACTTC. Translation: CASSRNPGQGQETQYF.